This entry features one T cell receptor (beta chain) sequence. The CDR3 is made up of 15 amino acids. Trimming removed 1 base from V and 0 bases from J; junction bases left unmatched: 2. CDR1 is LGHNA, CDR2 YNFKEQ, per germline. This specimen comes from a study of cytomegalovirus exposure and HLA in healthy donors. 60 Vbeta and 13 Jbeta primers were used in PCR. The protocol was immunoSEQ multiplex PCR, while the TCRdb copy is restricted to in-frame clones and leaves out a portion. The sample totals 150,000 to 200,000 clones. The sample taken for sequencing was PBMCs. The J gene is TRBJ2-5, the V gene TRBV4-2, with 7 bases that match TRBD1. The receptor's source is a woman aged 18-29 years in good health and CMV-seropositive. This chain's CDR3 is CASSQADRDQETQYF. For the CDR3, the DNA is TGTGCCAGCAGCCAAGCCGACAGGGACCAAGAGACCCAGTACTTC.